In its sample, the clone carrying this T cell receptor (beta chain) was seen many times. Its specificity is not known. The entry originates in a study of T cells in Graves' hyperthyroidism and ophthalmopathy. RNA transcripts served as the template for amplifying TCR beta CDR3 regions. The HTBI primer set served for first-round RT-PCR of the TCR CDR3. TCRdb reprocessed the multiplex PCR reads via MiXCR and lists one record per CDR3 protein. Counted here are 500,000 to 650,000 distinct CDR3 sequences, roughly 15% occurring once; the ten biggest clones make up about an eighth. The CDR3 sequence is 14 residues long. The V end was cut by 1 base, the J end by 5 bases, with 9 bases between. The germline V gene has CDR1 SEHNR and CDR2 FQNEAQ (reference sequence). Study observations and caveats: Model predictions of ophthalmopathy came a median around 6.5 months before onset.

This clonotype was sampled from a woman aged 45-60 years with Graves' ophthalmopathy. Specimen: blood. The rearrangement joins TRBV7-9 to TRBJ2-1; D is tentatively TRBD1 or TRBD2 (5 bases each). CDR3: CASSLVPGHNEQFF. The CDR3 nucleotides are TGTGCCAGCAGCTTAGTCCCGGGACACAATGAGCAGTTCTTC. The entire variable domain, with the rest obtained from reference TRBV7-9 and TRBJ2-1, is as follows: DTGVSQNPRHKITKRGQNVTFRCDPISEHNRLYWYRQTLGQGPEFLTYFQNEAQLEKSRLLSDRFSAERPKGSFSTLEIQRTEQGDSAMYLCASSLVPGHNEQFFGPGTRLTVL.